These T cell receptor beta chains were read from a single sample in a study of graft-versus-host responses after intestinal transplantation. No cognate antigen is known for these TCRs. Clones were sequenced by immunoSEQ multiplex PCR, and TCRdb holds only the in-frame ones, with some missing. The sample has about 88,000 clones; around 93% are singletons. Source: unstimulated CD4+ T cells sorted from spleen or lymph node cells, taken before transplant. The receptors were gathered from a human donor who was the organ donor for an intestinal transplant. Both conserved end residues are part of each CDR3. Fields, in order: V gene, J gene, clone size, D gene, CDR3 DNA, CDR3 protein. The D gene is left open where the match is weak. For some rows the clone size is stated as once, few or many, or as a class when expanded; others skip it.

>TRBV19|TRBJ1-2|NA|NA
TGTGCCAGTACCAAAGAGAGGGGACACACCAACTATGGCTACACCTTC
CASTKERGHTNYGYTF
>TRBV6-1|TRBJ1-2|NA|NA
TGTGCCAGCAGTACAGAGGCCTATGGCTACACCTTC
CASSTEAYGYTF
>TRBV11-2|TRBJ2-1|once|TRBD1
TGTGCCAGCAGCCATATCATGACCGGGACAGGGTATGCCAACAATGAGCAGTTCTTC
CASSHIMTGTGYANNEQFF
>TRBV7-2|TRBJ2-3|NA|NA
TGTGCCAGCAGCTTACTGGATGCTAGCACAGATACGCAGTATTTT
CASSLLDASTDTQYF
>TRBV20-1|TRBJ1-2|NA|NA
TGCAGTGCTAAAATTAACTATGGCTACACCTTC
CSAKINYGYTF
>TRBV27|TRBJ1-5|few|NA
TGTGCCAGCAGTTTCCAGCACAATCAGCCCCAGCATTTT
CASSFQHNQPQHF
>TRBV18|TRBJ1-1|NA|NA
TGTGCCAGCTCACCTAGCGGGTGGGCGGCTGAAGCTTTCTTT
CASSPSGWAAEAFF
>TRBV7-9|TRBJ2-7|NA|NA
TGTGCCAGCAGCATACCCGGGACGGACCTTTCCTACGAGCAGTACTTC
CASSIPGTDLSYEQYF
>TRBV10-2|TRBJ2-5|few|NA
TGCGCCAGCAGTGTCATGGGGGGTTTTACAAAGACCCAGTACTTC
CASSVMGGFTKTQYF
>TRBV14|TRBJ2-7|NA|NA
TGTGCCAGCAGCCAAAATTGGGCTCGTTCCTACGAGCAGTACTTC
CASSQNWARSYEQYF
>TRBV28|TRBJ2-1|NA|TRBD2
TGTGCCAGCAGTTCCGCCGGGACTAGCCAGGCTGAGCAGTTCTTC
CASSSAGTSQAEQFF
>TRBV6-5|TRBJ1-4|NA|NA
TGTGCCAGCGGCAGGTCAACTAATGAAAAACTGTTTTTT
CASGRSTNEKLFF
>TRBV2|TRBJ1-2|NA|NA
TGTGCCAGCAGTGACGGCAGGGGAGGGACTGGCTACACCTTC
CASSDGRGGTGYTF
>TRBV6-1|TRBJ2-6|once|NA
TGTGCCAGCAGTGAGACTGTAGGGGCCAACGTCCTGACTTTC
CASSETVGANVLTF
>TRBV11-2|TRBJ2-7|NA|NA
TGTGCCAGCAGCCCCTTGGGGGCTCGAGAGCAGTACTTC
CASSPLGAREQYF
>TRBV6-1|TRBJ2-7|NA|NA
TGTGCCAGCAACATCGGCGAGCAGTACTTC
CASNIGEQYF
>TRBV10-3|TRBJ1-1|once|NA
TGTGCCATCAGGGGGGCGGGTAGGTACACTGAAGCTTTCTTT
CAIRGAGRYTEAFF
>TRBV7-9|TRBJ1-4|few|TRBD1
TGTGCCAGCAGCTTCGGACAGGGAGAAAAACTGTTTTTT
CASSFGQGEKLFF
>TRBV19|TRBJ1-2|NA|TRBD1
TGTGCCAGTAGTACCGGGACAGGGGGAGTTATTACCGGCTACACCTTC
CASSTGTGGVITGYTF
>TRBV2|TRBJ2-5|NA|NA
TGTGCCAGCAGTGAATGGGAGACCCAGTACTTC
CASSEWETQYF
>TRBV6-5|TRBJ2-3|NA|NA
TGTGCCAGCAGTCCACCCGGTACGCAGTATTTT
CASSPPGTQYF
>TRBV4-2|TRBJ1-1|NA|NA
TGTGCCAGCAGCCAAGAGTCGCGGAACACTGAAGCTTTCTTT
CASSQESRNTEAFF
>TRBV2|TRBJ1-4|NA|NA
TGTGCCAGCGGGAGGACAGAAACTAATGAAAAACTGTTTTTT
CASGRTETNEKLFF
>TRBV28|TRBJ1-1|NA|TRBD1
TGTGCCAGCAGTTCGGCCCAGGGGGAGGTCACTGAAGCTTTCTTT
CASSSAQGEVTEAFF
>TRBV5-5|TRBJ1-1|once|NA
TGTGCCAGCAGCATCTCATCCAGGGTTGGCACTGAAGCTTTCTTT
CASSISSRVGTEAFF
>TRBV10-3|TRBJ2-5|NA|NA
TGTGCCATCAACTCCGGGGGGCCCCGGGAGACCCAGTACTTC
CAINSGGPRETQYF
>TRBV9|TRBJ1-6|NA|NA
TGTGCCAGCAGCGCCCCTCATGTTAATTCACCCCTCCACTTT
CASSAPHVNSPLHF
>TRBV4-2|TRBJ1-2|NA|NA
TGTGCCAGCAGCCCCCGCTCCGATGCAGGGGTCTATGGCTACACCTTC
CASSPRSDAGVYGYTF
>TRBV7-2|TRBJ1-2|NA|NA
TGTGCCAGCAGCTTAACAGCCACGGGCTATGGCTACACCTTC
CASSLTATGYGYTF
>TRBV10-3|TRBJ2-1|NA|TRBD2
TGTGCCATCAGTGCGGGACTATCGTCGGATGAGCAGTTCTTC
CAISAGLSSDEQFF
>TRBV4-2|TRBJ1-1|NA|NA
TGTGCCAGCAGCCAAGGGTCACAGCCGAACACTGAAGCTTTCTTT
CASSQGSQPNTEAFF
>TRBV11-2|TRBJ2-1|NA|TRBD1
TGTGCCAGCAGCACACAGACAGGGGGCGCGGGTGAGCAGTTCTTC
CASSTQTGGAGEQFF
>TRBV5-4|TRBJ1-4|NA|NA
TGTGCCAGCAGCTTACACGGTACTAATGAAAAACTGTTTTTT
CASSLHGTNEKLFF
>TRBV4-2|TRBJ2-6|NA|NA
TGTGCCAGCAGCCAAGATCCCCCCGGGACGGCGAGCTCTGGGGCCAACGTCCTGACTTTC
CASSQDPPGTASSGANVLTF
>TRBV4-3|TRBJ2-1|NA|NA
TGCGCCAGCAGCCAAGAAGGACAGTTATACAATGAGCAGTTCTTC
CASSQEGQLYNEQFF
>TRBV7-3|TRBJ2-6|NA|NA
TGTGCCAGCAGCCCCAGCTCTGGGGCCAACGTCCTGACTTTC
CASSPSSGANVLTF
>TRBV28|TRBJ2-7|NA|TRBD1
TGTGCCAGCAGTTCTATGACAGGGCAGACCTACGAGCAGTACTTC
CASSSMTGQTYEQYF
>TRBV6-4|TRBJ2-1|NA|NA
TGTGCCAGCAGGTGGGGGGATGGCAATGAGCAGTTCTTC
CASRWGDGNEQFF
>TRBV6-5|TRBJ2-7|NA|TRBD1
TGTGCCAGCAGTTCGGCCGACAGGGGGTACGAGCAGTACTTC
CASSSADRGYEQYF
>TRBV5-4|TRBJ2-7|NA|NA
TGTGCCAGCAGCTTTAGGGGGGCACCCTACGAGCAGTACTTC
CASSFRGAPYEQYF
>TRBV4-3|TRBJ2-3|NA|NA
TGCGCCAGCAGCCAAGAGCAGGGGCACGGCACAGATACGCAGTATTTT
CASSQEQGHGTDTQYF
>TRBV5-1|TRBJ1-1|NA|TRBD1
TGCGCCAGCAGCTTGGGGACAGGGGCTGAAGCTTTCTTT
CASSLGTGAEAFF
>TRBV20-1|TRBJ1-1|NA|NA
TGCAGTGCTACGAGCACTGAAGCTTTCTTT
CSATSTEAFF
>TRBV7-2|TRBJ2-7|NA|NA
TGTGCCAGCAGCCCTACGACAGTTTACGAGCAGTACTTC
CASSPTTVYEQYF
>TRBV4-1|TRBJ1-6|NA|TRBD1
TGCGCCAGCAGCCGGGGCGCAGGGGGCAATGATTCACCCCTCCACTTT
CASSRGAGGNDSPLHF
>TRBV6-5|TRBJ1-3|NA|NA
TGTGCCAGCGCCACCGCGGGGGTTTCTGGAAACACCATATATTTT
CASATAGVSGNTIYF
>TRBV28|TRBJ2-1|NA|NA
TGTGCCAGCAGACTATTGCGGACGGGTGGCTCCTACAATGAGCAGTTCTTC
CASRLLRTGGSYNEQFF
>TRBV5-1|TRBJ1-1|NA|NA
TGCGCCAGCAGCTTGGAACCCCTCGGGGGGCGGGCCACCATGAACACTGAAGCTTTCTTT
CASSLEPLGGRATMNTEAFF
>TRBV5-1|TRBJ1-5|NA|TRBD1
TGCGCCAGCAGCTTGGTAGGGACAGGGGATAGCAATCAGCCCCAGCATTTT
CASSLVGTGDSNQPQHF